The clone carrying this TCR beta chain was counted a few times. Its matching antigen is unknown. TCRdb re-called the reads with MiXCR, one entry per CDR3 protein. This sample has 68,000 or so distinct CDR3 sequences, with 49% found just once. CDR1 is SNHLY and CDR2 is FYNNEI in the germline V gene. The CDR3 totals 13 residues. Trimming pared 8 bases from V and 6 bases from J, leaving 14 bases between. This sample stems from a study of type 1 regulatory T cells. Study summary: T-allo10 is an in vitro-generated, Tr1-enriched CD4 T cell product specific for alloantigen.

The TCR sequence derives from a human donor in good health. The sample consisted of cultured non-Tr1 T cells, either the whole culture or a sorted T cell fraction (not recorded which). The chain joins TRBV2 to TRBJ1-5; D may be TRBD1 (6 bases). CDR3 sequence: CASGGGASQPQHF. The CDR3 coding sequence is TGTGCCAGCGGGGGGGGGGCGAGTCAGCCCCAGCATTTT.